A single T cell receptor (beta chain) is shown here with its context. The antigen remains unidentified. Sequenced by immunoSEQ multiplex PCR; TCRdb stores in-frame clones only, minus some. The sample comprises approximately 69,000 clones, approximately 80% of which are singletons, and less than 7.5% rests with the top ten. Receiving focal radiation plus CTLA-4 blockade with ipilimumab were patients who had chemo-refractory metastatic non-small-cell lung cancer. Germline lookup yields CDR1 MNHNS and CDR2 SASEGT. Trimming shortened V by 1 base and J by 4 bases, and 11 bases separated the two germline ends. The CDR3 length is 16 residues. This sample stems from a study of radiotherapy plus CTLA-4 blockade in lung cancer. Study context: Disease control was seen in roughly 30% of patients, objective responses in around 17%.

Study outcomes and limitations: Radiotherapy with ipilimumab was followed by blood expansion of tumor-derived clones.

This receptor was identified in a human donor with non-small cell lung cancer who had a complete response to radiotherapy plus ipilimumab. This sequence joins TRBV6-1 and TRBJ1-6; TRBD1 is a possible D gene (6 bases). The sequencing used peripheral blood, collected from a patient treated with radiotherapy plus ipilimumab. CDR3 coding DNA: TGTGCCAGCAGTGAAGGTTCAGGGGTTTATAATTCACCCCTCCACTTT. Protein sequence: CASSEGSGVYNSPLHF.